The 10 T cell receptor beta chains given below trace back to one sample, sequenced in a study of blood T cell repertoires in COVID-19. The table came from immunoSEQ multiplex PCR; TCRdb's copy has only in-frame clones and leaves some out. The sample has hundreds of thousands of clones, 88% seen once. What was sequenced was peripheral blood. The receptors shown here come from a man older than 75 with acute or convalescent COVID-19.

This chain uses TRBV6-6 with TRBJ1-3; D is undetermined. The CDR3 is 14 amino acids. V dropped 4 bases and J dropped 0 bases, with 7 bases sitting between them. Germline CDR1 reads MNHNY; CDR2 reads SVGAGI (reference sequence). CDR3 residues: CASSSGISGNTIYF. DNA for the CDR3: TGTGCCAGCAGTTCGGGTATCTCTGGAAACACCATATATTTT.

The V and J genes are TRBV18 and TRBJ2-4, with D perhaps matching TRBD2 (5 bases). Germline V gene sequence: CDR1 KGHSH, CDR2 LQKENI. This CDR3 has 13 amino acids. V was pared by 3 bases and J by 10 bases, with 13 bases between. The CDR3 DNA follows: TGTGCCAGCTCACCGCAGGAATCGGGGATTCAGTACTTC. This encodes CASSPQESGIQYF.

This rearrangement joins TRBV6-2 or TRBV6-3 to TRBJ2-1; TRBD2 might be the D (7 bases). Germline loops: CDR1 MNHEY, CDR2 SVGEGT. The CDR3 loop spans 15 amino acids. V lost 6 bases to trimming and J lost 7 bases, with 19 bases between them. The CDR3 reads CASSQHQGRDNEQFF. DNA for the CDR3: TGTGCCAGCAGCCAACATCAGGGGAGGGATAATGAGCAGTTCTTC.

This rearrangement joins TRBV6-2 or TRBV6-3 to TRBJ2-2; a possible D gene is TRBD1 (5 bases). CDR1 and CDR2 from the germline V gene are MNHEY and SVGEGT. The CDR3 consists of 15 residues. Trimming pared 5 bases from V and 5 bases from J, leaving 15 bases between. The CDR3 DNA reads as TGTGCCAGCAGTCAAAGGGCTCAGGGAACCGGGGAGCTGTTTTTT. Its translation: CASSQRAQGTGELFF.

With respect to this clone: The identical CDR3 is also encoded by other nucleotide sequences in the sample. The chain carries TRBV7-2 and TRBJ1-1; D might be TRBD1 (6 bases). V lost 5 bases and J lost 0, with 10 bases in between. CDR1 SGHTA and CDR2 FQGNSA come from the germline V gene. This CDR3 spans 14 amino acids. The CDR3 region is CASSLGQLNTEAFF. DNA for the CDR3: TGTGCCAGCAGCCTCGGACAGTTGAACACTGAAGCTTTCTTT.

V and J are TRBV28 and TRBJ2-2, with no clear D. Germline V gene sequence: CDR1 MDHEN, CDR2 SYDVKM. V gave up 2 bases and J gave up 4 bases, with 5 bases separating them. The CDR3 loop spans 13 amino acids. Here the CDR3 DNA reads TGTGCCAGCAGTTTAGGCATCACCGGGGAGCTGTTTTTT. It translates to CASSLGITGELFF.

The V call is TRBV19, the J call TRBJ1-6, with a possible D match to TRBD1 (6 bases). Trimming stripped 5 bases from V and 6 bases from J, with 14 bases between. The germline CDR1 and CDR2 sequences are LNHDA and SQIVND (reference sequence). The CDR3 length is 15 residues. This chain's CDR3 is CASSLAGGANSPLHF. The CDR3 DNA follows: TGTGCCAGTAGTCTCGCCGGGGGGGCTAATTCACCCCTCCACTTT.

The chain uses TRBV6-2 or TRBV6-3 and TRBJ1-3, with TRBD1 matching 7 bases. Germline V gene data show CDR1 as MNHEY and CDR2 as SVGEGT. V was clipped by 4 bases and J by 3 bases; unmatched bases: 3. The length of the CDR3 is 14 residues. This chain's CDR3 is CASSFWTGGNTIYF. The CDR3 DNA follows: TGTGCCAGCAGTTTCTGGACAGGTGGAAACACCATATATTTT.

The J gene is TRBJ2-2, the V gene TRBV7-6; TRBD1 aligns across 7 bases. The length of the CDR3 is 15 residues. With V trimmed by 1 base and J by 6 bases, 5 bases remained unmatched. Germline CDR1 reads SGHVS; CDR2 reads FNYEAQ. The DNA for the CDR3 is TGTGCCAGCAGCTTAGGCGCCAGGGGGTCCGGGGAGCTGTTTTTT. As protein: CASSLGARGSGELFF. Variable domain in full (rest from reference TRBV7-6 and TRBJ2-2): GAGVSQSPRYKVTKRGQDVALRCDPISGHVSLYWYRQALGQGPEFLTYFNYEAQQDKSGLPNDRFSAERPEGSISTLTIQRTEQRDSAMYRCASSLGARGSGELFFGEGSRLTVL.

CDR3 DNA sequence: TGTGCCAGCAGCTCCACCCAGGGGGCAGGGAACACTGAAGCTTTCTTT. It encodes CASSSTQGAGNTEAFF. The chain recombines TRBV11-2 with TRBJ1-1; 8 bases match TRBD1. This CDR3 has 16 residues. V was pared by 4 bases and J by 1 base, with 8 bases of the junction left unmatched. The germline gives CDR1 SGHAT, CDR2 FQNNGV.